These 12 T cell receptor beta chains came from one sample sequenced in a study of T cell changes during pregnancy in multiple sclerosis. Measured with immunoSEQ multiplex PCR; TCRdb has only the in-frame clones, and not every one. The table includes around 100,000 clones, more than 85% detected once. The sample consisted of peripheral blood, taken in the third trimester of pregnancy. The receptors originated from a female donor with multiple sclerosis, enrolled in a pregnancy study.

J is TRBJ2-3 and V is TRBV27; D call uncertain. V was pared by 5 bases and J by 6 bases, with 12 bases between. The CDR3 is 13 residues long. Germline V gene lookup returns CDR1 MNHEY and CDR2 SMNVEV (reference sequence). DNA of the CDR3: TGTGCCAGCAGTGCCCAGGCTTTGGATACGCAGTATTTT. This gives the protein CASSAQALDTQYF.

The rearrangement links TRBV10-1 to TRBJ2-3, with 9 nucleotides matching TRBD2. The CDR3 extends over 14 amino acids. The V gene's germline CDR1 is WNHNN and CDR2 SYGVQD (reference sequence). V lost 5 bases to trimming and J lost 3 bases; unmatched junction nucleotides: 3. CDR3 DNA sequence: TGCGCCAGCAGTCTTAGCGGGAGTACAGATACGCAGTATTTT. Encoded protein: CASSLSGSTDTQYF.

V usage is TRBV19 and J usage is TRBJ2-7; 7 bases fit TRBD1. Germline trimming cut 6 bases from V and 2 bases from J; bases unmatched to any gene: 4. Germline values: CDR1 LNHDA, CDR2 SQIVND (reference sequence). The CDR3 has 13 amino acids. The CDR3 loop is CASRRQGAYEQYF. The CDR3 DNA sequence: TGTGCCAGTAGGCGACAGGGCGCCTACGAGCAGTACTTC.

The rearrangement links TRBV6-1 to TRBJ2-1; D remains unclear. V shed 1 base and J shed 8 bases, with 9 bases lying between them. The length of the CDR3 is 13 residues. CDR1 is MNHNS, CDR2 SASEGT, per germline. The CDR3 reads CASSEGFRDEQFF. The CDR3, as DNA: TGTGCCAGCAGTGAAGGATTTCGCGATGAGCAGTTCTTC.

The chain links TRBV2 to TRBJ1-1; tentative D call: TRBD1 (5 bases). The V end lost 1 base, the J end lost 0 bases, and 15 bases lay between the germline ends. CDR1 is SNHLY, CDR2 FYNNEI, per germline. This CDR3 spans 17 amino acids. For the CDR3, the DNA is TGTGCCAGCAGTGAAGAGGGGTCGCCTCCACTGAACACTGAAGCTTTCTTT. It specifies CASSEEGSPPLNTEAFF.

The gene calls are TRBV18 and TRBJ2-5, with unresolved D. Per the germline V gene, CDR1 is KGHSH and CDR2 is LQKENI. V was clipped by 6 bases and J by 5 bases, with 10 bases between them. This CDR3 comprises 12 residues. DNA of the CDR3: TGTGCCAGCTCCATTAAGGAGGAGACCCAGTACTTC. Its translation is CASSIKEETQYF.

This chain connects TRBV19 to TRBJ1-1, with a tentative D call TRBD1 (5 bases). V dropped 5 bases and J dropped 2 bases, with 15 bases sitting between them. Germline loops: CDR1 LNHDA, CDR2 SQIVND (reference sequence). This CDR3 is built from 15 residues. The CDR3 sequence is CASSSPPQGNTEAFF. CDR3 nucleotide sequence: TGTGCCAGTAGTTCCCCCCCCCAGGGAAACACTGAAGCTTTCTTT. The full variable domain, completed using reference TRBV19 and TRBJ1-1, is DGGITQSPKYLFRKEGQNVTLSCEQNLNHDAMYWYRQDPGQGLRLIYYSQIVNDFQKGDIAEGYSVSREKKESFPLTVTSAQKNPTAFYLCASSSPPQGNTEAFFGQGTRLTVV.

The rearrangement joins TRBV7-2 to TRBJ1-5; 9 nucleotides agree with TRBD1. Germline V lookup: CDR1 SGHTA, CDR2 FQGNSA. The length of the CDR3 is 16 residues. The V segment lost 6 bases and the J segment 2 bases; nucleotides outside the gene matches: 8. In DNA form, the CDR3 reads TGTGCCAGCAGTTTTACAGGGGGCTTGGGCAATCAGCCCCAGCATTTT. It specifies CASSFTGGLGNQPQHF.

This clone has a single count. V is TRBV6-5 and J is TRBJ1-4; D remains unclear. V was trimmed by 7 bases and J by 3 bases, leaving 12 bases between them. Per the germline V gene, CDR1 is MNHEY and CDR2 is SVGAGI. The CDR3 totals 14 residues. The CDR3 DNA follows: TGTGCCAGCACCTCCGGGAACCCTAATGAAAAACTGTTTTTT. Its protein product is CASTSGNPNEKLFF.

This clone was seen just once. The V and J genes are TRBV7-8 and TRBJ2-7; D possibly corresponds to TRBD1 (6 bases). The CDR3 extends over 17 amino acids. In germline, CDR1 is SGHVS, CDR2 FQNEAQ. With 2 bases removed from V and 0 bases from J, the gap between germline ends came to 17 bases. The chain's CDR3 is CASSLPPHTGRSYEQYF. The DNA for the CDR3 is TGTGCCAGCAGCTTACCCCCTCATACAGGGCGCTCCTACGAGCAGTACTTC.

This clone has only a few counts. Compared with germline, one end of the junction differs, possibly owing to a read error. The CDR3 sequence: CASSVAGARANF. CDR3 DNA: TGTGCCAGCAGCGTAGCTGGGGCCCGAGCTAACTTT. The gene calls are TRBV9 and TRBJ1-1; D is perhaps TRBD1 (5 bases). This CDR3 is built from 12 residues. CDR1 SGDLS and CDR2 YYNGEE come from the germline V gene.

The chain uses TRBV29-1 and TRBJ2-3, with 8 bases lining up with TRBD2. From germline, CDR1 is SQVTM and CDR2 ANQGSEA. With V trimmed by 5 bases and J by 1 base, 2 bases remained unmatched. This CDR3 has 13 amino acids. The CDR3 loop reads CSVLLAGTDTQYF. CDR3 coding DNA: TGCAGCGTTCTACTAGCGGGCACAGATACGCAGTATTTT.